This T cell receptor beta chain was identified during a study of cytomegalovirus exposure and HLA in healthy donors. Study details: Earlier results showed approximately 110 million unique TCR beta sequences derived from about 179 million T cells.

Amplification used 60 Vbeta primers and 13 Jbeta primers. Sequenced by immunoSEQ multiplex PCR; TCRdb stores in-frame clones only, minus some. The profile shows 150,000 or so clones, roughly 75% of them singletons. The ends lost 6 bases at V and 9 bases at J; junction bases unmatched: 22. Looked up from germline, CDR1 is SGDLS and CDR2 is YYNGEE. CDR3 length: 18 residues. Comments on this clone: What it binds is unknown.

Findings and limits, study-wide: Previously analyzed data showed that most TCR beta V segments were productive at a frequency of about 90% or about 30%. What a later analysis reportedly showed was that an Asian-associated ancestry cluster had fewer N-insertions than the approximately 700-donor mean. Reportedly, HLA-A and HLA-B alleles of most subjects were accurately predicted from TCR beta.

Source material: PBMCs. The receptor's source is a man in his late teens or twenties in good health and CMV-seropositive. This sequence joins TRBV9 and TRBJ2-3; 10 bases match TRBD2. The CDR3 here is CASIPSPGSGRATGTQYF. The CDR3 nucleotides read TGTGCCAGCATCCCCTCCCCGGGGAGCGGGAGGGCCACGGGGACGCAGTATTTT.